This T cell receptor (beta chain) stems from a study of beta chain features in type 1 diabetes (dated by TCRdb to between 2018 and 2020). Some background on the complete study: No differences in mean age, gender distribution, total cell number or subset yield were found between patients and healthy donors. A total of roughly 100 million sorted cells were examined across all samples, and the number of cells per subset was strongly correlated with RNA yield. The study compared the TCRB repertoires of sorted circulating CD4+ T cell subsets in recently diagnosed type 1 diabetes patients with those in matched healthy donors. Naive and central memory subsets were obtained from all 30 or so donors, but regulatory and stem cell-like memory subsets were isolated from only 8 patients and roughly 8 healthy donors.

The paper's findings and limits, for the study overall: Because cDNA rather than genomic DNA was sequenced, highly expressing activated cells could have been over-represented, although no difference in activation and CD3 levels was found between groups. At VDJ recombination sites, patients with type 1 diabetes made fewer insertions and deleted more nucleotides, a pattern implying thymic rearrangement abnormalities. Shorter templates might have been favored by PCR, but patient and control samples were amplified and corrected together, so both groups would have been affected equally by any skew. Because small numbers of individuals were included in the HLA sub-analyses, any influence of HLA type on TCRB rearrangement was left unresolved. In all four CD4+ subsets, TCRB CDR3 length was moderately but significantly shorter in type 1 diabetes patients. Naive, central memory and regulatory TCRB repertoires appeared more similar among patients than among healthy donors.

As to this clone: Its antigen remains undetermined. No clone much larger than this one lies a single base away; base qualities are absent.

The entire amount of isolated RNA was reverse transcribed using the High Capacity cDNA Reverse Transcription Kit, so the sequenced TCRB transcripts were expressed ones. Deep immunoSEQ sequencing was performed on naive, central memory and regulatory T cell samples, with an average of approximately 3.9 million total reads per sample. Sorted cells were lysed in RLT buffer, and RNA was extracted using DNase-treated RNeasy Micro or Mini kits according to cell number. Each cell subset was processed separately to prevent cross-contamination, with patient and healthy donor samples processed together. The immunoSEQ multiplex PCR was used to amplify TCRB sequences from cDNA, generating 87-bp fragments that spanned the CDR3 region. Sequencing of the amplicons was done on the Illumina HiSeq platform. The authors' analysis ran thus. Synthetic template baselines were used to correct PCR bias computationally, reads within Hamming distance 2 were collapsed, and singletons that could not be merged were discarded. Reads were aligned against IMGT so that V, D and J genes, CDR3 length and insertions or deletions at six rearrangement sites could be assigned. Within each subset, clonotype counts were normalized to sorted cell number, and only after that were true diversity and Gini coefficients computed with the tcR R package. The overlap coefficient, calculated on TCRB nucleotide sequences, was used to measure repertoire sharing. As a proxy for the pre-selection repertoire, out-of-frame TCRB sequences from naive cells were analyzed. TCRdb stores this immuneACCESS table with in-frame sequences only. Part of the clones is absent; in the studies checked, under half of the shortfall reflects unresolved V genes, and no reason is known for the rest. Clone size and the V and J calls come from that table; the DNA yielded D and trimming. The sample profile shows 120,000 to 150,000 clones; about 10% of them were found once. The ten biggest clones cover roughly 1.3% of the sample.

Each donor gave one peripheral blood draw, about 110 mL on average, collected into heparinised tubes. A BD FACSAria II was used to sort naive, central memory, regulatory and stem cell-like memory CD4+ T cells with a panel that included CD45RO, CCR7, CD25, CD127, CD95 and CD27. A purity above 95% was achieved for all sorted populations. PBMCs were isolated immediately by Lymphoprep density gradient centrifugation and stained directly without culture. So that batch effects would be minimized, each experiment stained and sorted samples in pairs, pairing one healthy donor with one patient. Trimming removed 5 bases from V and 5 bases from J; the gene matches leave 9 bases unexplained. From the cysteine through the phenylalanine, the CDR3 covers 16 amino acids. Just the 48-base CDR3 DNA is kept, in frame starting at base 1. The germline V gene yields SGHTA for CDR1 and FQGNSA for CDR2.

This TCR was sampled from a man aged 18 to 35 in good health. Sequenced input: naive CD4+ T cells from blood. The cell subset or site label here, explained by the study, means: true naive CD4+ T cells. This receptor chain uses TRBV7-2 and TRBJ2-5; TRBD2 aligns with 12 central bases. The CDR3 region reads CASSPKLAGGRETQYF. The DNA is TGTGCCAGCAGCCCGAAACTAGCGGGGGGTAGGGAGACCCAGTACTTC.